The T cell receptor beta chain under discussion was sequenced for a study of preoperative IRX-2 immunotherapy in early breast cancer. Profiled with immunoSEQ multiplex PCR; TCRdb holds only in-frame clones, not every one. Of fewer than 35,000 clones in the sample, roughly 91% were seen once. The treatment is: preoperative locoregional IRX-2 cytokine immunotherapy. V lost 0 bases, J lost 7 bases, and 6 bases lay in between. The CDR3 is 12 residues long. The germline gives CDR1 LGHNT, CDR2 FRNRAP. This clone appeared a single time. Sequencing was performed on tumor tissue, taken after IRX-2 immunotherapy. The chain uses TRBV12-5 and TRBJ1-2; D gene ambiguous. The receptor comes from a human donor with breast cancer. The CDR3 loop is CASGLVPGGYTF. CDR3 DNA: TGTGCTAGTGGTTTGGTACCCGGTGGCTACACCTTC.